These T cell receptor beta chains were read from a single sample in a study of cytomegalovirus exposure and HLA in healthy donors. Here immunoSEQ multiplex PCR was the method, and the copy in TCRdb shows in-frame clones only, minus some. This sample has 140,000 to 150,000 clones, with roughly 9.7% found just once. The source material was PBMCs. All receptors derive from a man between 50 and 59 years old in good health and CMV-seronegative. Both conserved end residues are part of each CDR3. The D gene is left open where the match is weak. Clone size is shown for a subset of rows, as once, few, many or a class of expanded clone.

clone_size	v_call	d_call	j_call	cdr3_nt	cdr3_aa
few	TRBV29-1	-	TRBJ1-1	TGCAGCGTTGTTCGGGGGGGGACTGAAGCTTTCTTT	CSVVRGGTEAFF
few	TRBV6-5	TRBD1	TRBJ2-7	TGTGCCAGCCATGACAGGGGAAAAACCTACGAGCAGTACTTC	CASHDRGKTYEQYF
-	TRBV28	TRBD1	TRBJ2-2	TGTGCCAGCAGTTCAATGTCGGACAGGGTAAACGGGGAGCTGTTTTTT	CASSSMSDRVNGELFF
-	TRBV7-7	TRBD2	TRBJ2-3	TGTGCTAGCAGCTTAGGAGGCGGGGGGAGGACAGATACGCAGTATTTT	CASSLGGGGRTDTQYF
-	TRBV21-1	-	TRBJ1-5	TGTGCCAGCAGCAAAGGAGGAGAGGGCTCAAGGCCCCAGCATTTT	CASSKGGEGSRPQHF
few	TRBV15	TRBD1	TRBJ2-2	TGTGCCACCAGCAGCCGGGACAGGGGGGTCTCCGGGGAGCTGTTTTTT	CATSSRDRGVSGELFF
-	TRBV30	TRBD2	TRBJ2-1	TGTGCCTGGAGTGTAAGTCGAGGGAGGGCCGAATTCAATGAGCAGTTCTTC	CAWSVSRGRAEFNEQFF
few	TRBV7-3	TRBD1	TRBJ2-1	TGTGCCAGCAGCTCTACAGGGGGCGTGGACAATGAGCAGTTCTTC	CASSSTGGVDNEQFF
few	TRBV7-9	-	TRBJ1-4	TGTGCCAGCCAGGGGAATGAAAAACTGTTTTTT	CASQGNEKLFF
few	TRBV6-5	-	TRBJ2-1	TGTGCCAGCAGTTACTCGCCTAGCTCCAATGAGCAGTTCTTC	CASSYSPSSNEQFF
-	TRBV5-1	-	TRBJ2-2	TGCGCCAGCAGCTTGGTTCCAGACTACGGGGAGCTGTTTTTT	CASSLVPDYGELFF
-	TRBV28	-	TRBJ2-7	TGTGCTAGCAGTTTATTGGGAGGCCCTACCTACGAGCAGTACTTC	CASSLLGGPTYEQYF
-	TRBV2	TRBD1	TRBJ1-3	TGTGCCAGCAGCGGATCAGGGGGCCGGGATCCTGGAAACACCATATATTTT	CASSGSGGRDPGNTIYF
-	TRBV7-2	-	TRBJ1-3	TGTGCCAGCAGCTCCAGGGGCCGCAGGACAGCTGGTGGAAACACCATATATTTT	CASSSRGRRTAGGNTIYF
-	TRBV28	-	TRBJ2-3	TGTGCCAGCAGTCCCCTCCGCACAGATACGCAGTATTTT	CASSPLRTDTQYF
-	TRBV5-4	TRBD2	TRBJ2-3	TGTGCCAGCAGCTTGGCGGGGCTAGCGGGCGATACGCAGTATTTT	CASSLAGLAGDTQYF
-	TRBV9	TRBD1	TRBJ1-2	TGTGCCAGCAGCGTAGCACCACAGGGGCCCCTAGCTGGCTACACCTTC	CASSVAPQGPLAGYTF
few	TRBV13	TRBD2	TRBJ2-5	TGTGCCAGCAGCCCCAGGACTAGCGGTAAAGAGACCCAGTACTTC	CASSPRTSGKETQYF
few	TRBV29-1	-	TRBJ2-7	TGCAGCGTCCGTAAGGGGGACGAGCAGTACTTC	CSVRKGDEQYF
-	TRBV7-9	-	TRBJ2-1	TGTGCCAGCAGCTTAGAAAGACAGAGCTCCTACAATGAGCAGTTCTTC	CASSLERQSSYNEQFF
-	TRBV19	-	TRBJ1-4	TGTGCCAGTAGTATACAAGGGGGTCGAACTAATGAAAAACTGTTTTTT	CASSIQGGRTNEKLFF
few	TRBV6-1	TRBD1	TRBJ1-2	TGTGCCAGCAGTGGGGAAGACAGGGGGAACTATGGCTACACCTTC	CASSGEDRGNYGYTF
-	TRBV28	TRBD1	TRBJ2-7	TGTGCCAGCAGTTCGCTTATACCTGGGACAGCCGAGCAGTACTTC	CASSSLIPGTAEQYF
-	TRBV28	-	TRBJ1-4	TGTGCCAGCAGCAGGAGGGCAAGCAGTGAAAAACTGTTTTTT	CASSRRASSEKLFF
few	TRBV5-1	TRBD1	TRBJ2-1	TGCGCCAGCAGAACCGGGACAGGGGGCTACAATGAGCAGTTCTTC	CASRTGTGGYNEQFF
few	TRBV27	-	TRBJ2-1	TGTGCCAGCAGTGCCGTGGACTGGGATGAGCAGTTCTTC	CASSAVDWDEQFF